Following are 16 T cell receptor beta chains from one sample sequenced in a study of blood T cell repertoires in COVID-19. The repertoire was sequenced with immunoSEQ multiplex PCR; TCRdb's copy has only in-frame clones and lacks some. This table has approximately 220,000 clones, roughly nine tenths appearing once. Sequenced input: peripheral blood. These receptors were taken from a man aged 40-49 years with acute or convalescent COVID-19.

J is TRBJ2-1 and V is TRBV6-5, with 7 bases that match TRBD2. The CDR3 contains 12 residues. Germline V lookup: CDR1 MNHEY, CDR2 SVGAGI. The CDR3 bases are TGTGGGGTTACTAGCGTACTCAATGAGCAGTTCTTC. Translating gives CGVTSVLNEQFF.

V and J are TRBV27 and TRBJ1-4; the match to TRBD1 covers 12 bases. Germline V lookup: CDR1 MNHEY, CDR2 SMNVEV (reference sequence). The CDR3 has 15 residues. Unmatched junction bases numbered 7, after V lost 2 bases and J lost 12 bases. CDR3 sequence: CASSLAGTGGRELFF. In nucleotides, the CDR3 is TGTGCCAGCAGTTTAGCCGGGACAGGGGGCAGGGAACTGTTTTTT.

The V and J genes are TRBV6-6 and TRBJ1-3, with 8 bases aligning to TRBD1. This CDR3 comprises 14 residues. Germline V gene data show CDR1 as MNHNY and CDR2 as SVGAGI (reference sequence). V lost 4 bases, J lost 7 bases, and 6 bases stayed unmatched. CDR3 amino acids: CASSFPGQANTIYF. The CDR3 coding sequence is TGTGCCAGCAGTTTCCCGGGACAGGCGAACACCATATATTTT.

The chain recombines TRBV24-1 with TRBJ2-1; the match to TRBD2 covers 8 bases. V shed 0 bases and J 5 bases; nucleotides not matched to a gene: 8. CDR3 size: 17 residues. In germline, CDR1 is KGHDR, CDR2 SFDVKD. The CDR3 DNA is TGTGCCACCAGTGATTTGTCTCCAGCGGGAGTAGACAATGAGCAGTTCTTC. Translated: CATSDLSPAGVDNEQFF.

This chain joins TRBV10-3 and TRBJ1-1, with 9 positions matching TRBD1. The CDR3 loop spans 15 amino acids. CDR1 is ENHRY, CDR2 SYGVKD, per germline. V gave up 3 bases and J gave up 2 bases; unmatched junction bases: 4. CDR3 coding DNA: TGTGCCATCAGTGAAGACAGGGGGGTAAACACTGAAGCTTTCTTT. Its translation is CAISEDRGVNTEAFF.

This chain uses TRBV7-2 with TRBJ2-5; 8 bases are a match to TRBD2. There are 15 residues in the CDR3. Germline values: CDR1 SGHTA, CDR2 FQGNSA. V shed 5 bases and J 4 bases; nucleotides not matched to a gene: 9. CDR3 sequence (DNA): TGTGCCAGCAGCCGCACGGGGGGGCTCGGAGAGACCCAGTACTTC. Its translation is CASSRTGGLGETQYF.

The rearrangement links TRBV11-2 to TRBJ2-7, with D tentatively TRBD2 (6 bases). This CDR3 has 13 amino acids. Trimming shortened V by 1 base and J by 4 bases, and 8 bases separated the two germline ends. Germline V CDR1 and CDR2: SGHAT, FQNNGV. CDR3 sequence (DNA): TGTGCCAGCAGCTTAGGGGGAGGTTACGAGCAGTACTTC. Translated: CASSLGGGYEQYF.

The table lists this clone with a few counts. CDR3 bases: TGTGCCAGTACCACCACAGGGGGACGGTATGGCTACACCTTC. It codes for CASTTTGGRYGYTF. The V and J genes are TRBV19 and TRBJ1-2, with 8 bases identical to TRBD1. Per germline, CDR1 LNHDA and CDR2 SQIVND (reference sequence). With V trimmed by 7 bases and J by 5 bases, 9 bases remained unmatched. CDR3 length: 14 residues. Full variable domain (remainder filled in from reference TRBV19 and TRBJ1-2): DGGITQSPKYLFRKEGQNVTLSCEQNLNHDAMYWYRQDPGQGLRLIYYSQIVNDFQKGDIAEGYSVSREKKESFPLTVTSAQKNPTAFYLCASTTTGGRYGYTFGSGTRLTVV.

This chain links TRBV19 with TRBJ1-5; D gene ambiguous. CDR3 length equals 15 residues. The germline V gene has CDR1 LNHDA and CDR2 SQIVND (reference sequence). V was pared by 5 bases and J by 0 bases, with 11 bases between. The CDR3 region has the DNA TGTGCCAGTAGTCGGACTGTCGGTAGCAATCAGCCCCAGCATTTT. Translating gives CASSRTVGSNQPQHF.

This clone showed up just once. V gene TRBV15 combines with J gene TRBJ2-1, with D perhaps TRBD2 (5 bases). This CDR3 has 14 residues. The germline CDR1 and CDR2 sequences are LNHNV and YYDKDF (reference sequence). With 3 bases removed from V and 4 bases from J, the gap between germline ends came to 10 bases. The CDR3 reads CATSRGSQYNEQFF. CDR3 sequence (DNA): TGTGCCACCAGCAGGGGGAGCCAGTACAATGAGCAGTTCTTC. The full variable domain, completed using reference TRBV15 and TRBJ2-1, is DAMVIQNPRYQVTQFGKPVTLSCSQTLNHNVMYWYQQKSSQAPKLLFHYYDKDFNNEADTPDNFQSRRPNTSFCFLDIRSPGLGDTAMYLCATSRGSQYNEQFFGPGTRLTVL.

This clone occurred a few times. This chain uses TRBV4-1 with TRBJ2-7, with 7 positions matching TRBD1. This CDR3 is built from 15 residues. With V trimmed by 1 base and J by 5 bases, 8 bases remained unmatched. The V gene's germline CDR1 is MGHRA and CDR2 YSYEKL. CDR3 in DNA: TGCGCCAGCAGCCAAGTGTCTTCAGGGGGTGACGAGCAGTACTTC. Protein: CASSQVSSGGDEQYF.

The chain recombines TRBV5-1 with TRBJ1-1; D perhaps matches TRBD1 (6 bases). Between the trimmed V and J ends, which lost 4 bases and 8 bases, there was a span of 18 bases. CDR3 length equals 14 residues. Germline CDR1 reads SGHRS; CDR2 reads YFSETQ. CDR3 amino acids: CASSLIFQGNEAFF. CDR3 coding DNA: TGCGCCAGCAGCCTCATATTTCAGGGGAACGAAGCTTTCTTT.

The rearrangement joins TRBV5-4 to TRBJ2-1, with D possibly being TRBD2 (6 bases). This CDR3 region has 17 residues. V was clipped by 2 bases and J by 0 bases, with 15 bases between them. Germline V gene lookup returns CDR1 SGHNT and CDR2 YYREEE (reference sequence). This chain's CDR3 is CASSFYRGWVSYNEQFF. The CDR3, as DNA: TGTGCCAGCAGCTTTTACCGGGGGTGGGTCTCCTACAATGAGCAGTTCTTC. Looking up the rest from reference TRBV5-4 and TRBJ2-1 gives the full variable domain: ETGVTQSPTHLIKTRGQQVTLRCSSQSGHNTVSWYQQALGQGPQFIFQYYREEENGRGNFPPRFSGLQFPNYSSELNVNALELDDSALYLCASSFYRGWVSYNEQFFGPGTRLTVL.

The J gene is TRBJ1-1, the V gene TRBV6-6; perhaps TRBD1 as D (5 bases). Germline CDR1 reads MNHNY; CDR2 reads SVGAGI (reference sequence). V lost 7 bases to trimming and J lost 1 base, with 13 bases between them. The length of the CDR3 is 14 residues. Here the CDR3 DNA reads TGTGCCAGCAAGGCGGGGCCCGAGAACACTGAAGCTTTCTTT. Translating gives CASKAGPENTEAFF.

The chain uses TRBV19 and TRBJ1-5; 9 bases line up with TRBD1. The ends lost 4 bases at V and 4 bases at J; junction bases unmatched: 5. Germline V CDR1 and CDR2: LNHDA, SQIVND (reference sequence). The CDR3 runs to 15 residues. The CDR3 bases are TGTGCCAGTAGTACCGACAGGGGGGGAAATCAGCCCCAGCATTTT. This encodes CASSTDRGGNQPQHF.

The genes are TRBV5-1 and TRBJ1-2, with TRBD1 matching over 7 bases. The V gene end was trimmed by 4 bases and the J gene end by 4 bases; junction bases not matched to a gene: 7. The germline V gene encodes CDR1 SGHRS and CDR2 YFSETQ. The CDR3 is 14 amino acids. The CDR3 bases are TGCGCCAGCAGCCTCGGGACAGAGGGCTATGGCTACACCTTC. Translating it yields CASSLGTEGYGYTF. Full variable domain (missing parts from reference TRBV5-1 and TRBJ1-2): KAGVTQTPRYLIKTRGQQVTLSCSPISGHRSVSWYQQTPGQGLQFLFEYFSETQRNKGNFPGRFSGRQFSNSRSEMNVSTLELGDSALYLCASSLGTEGYGYTFGSGTRLTVV.